The 9 T cell receptor beta chains below come from one sample, sequenced in a study of blood T cell repertoires in COVID-19. The protocol was immunoSEQ multiplex PCR, while the TCRdb copy is restricted to in-frame clones and leaves out a portion. The sample carries around 140,000 clones, around 90% recorded once. The sample comprised peripheral blood. These receptors were collected from a man aged 70 or older with acute or convalescent COVID-19.

This chain's CDR3 is CASTRGTVSSNQPQHF. The CDR3 DNA follows: TGTGCCAGTACCAGAGGTACTGTTAGTAGCAATCAGCCCCAGCATTTT. This chain uses TRBV19 with TRBJ1-5, with D uncertain. From germline, CDR1 is LNHDA and CDR2 SQIVND (reference sequence). The CDR3 is 16 residues long. Between the trimmed V and J ends, which lost 7 bases and 0 bases, there was a span of 16 bases.

There are a few counts of this clone. This chain uses TRBV7-8 with TRBJ2-4, with no clear D. The germline gives CDR1 SGHVS, CDR2 FQNEAQ. Trimming left V 6 bases short and J 5 bases short, with 11 bases between. CDR3 size: 13 residues. CDR3 bases: TGTGCCAGCAGTCCCACACGGGAAAACATTCAGTACTTC. This gives the protein CASSPTRENIQYF.

This clone was detected a few times. CDR3 coding DNA: TGTGCCAGCAGTTACTCGATACAGGGGGCACAGCCCCAGCATTTT. Translated: CASSYSIQGAQPQHF. This rearrangement joins TRBV6-5 to TRBJ1-5; 9 bases match TRBD1. Looked up from germline, CDR1 is MNHEY and CDR2 is SVGAGI. J lost 7 bases, V lost 0 bases, and 4 bases had no gene match. CDR3 size: 15 residues.

This chain connects TRBV6-5 to TRBJ2-7, with D perhaps matching TRBD2 (5 bases). The length of the CDR3 is 14 residues. V lost 7 bases and J lost 2, with 15 bases in between. Germline values: CDR1 MNHEY, CDR2 SVGAGI. CDR3 sequence reads: CASMYRDGAYEQYF. The CDR3 DNA is TGTGCCAGCATGTACCGGGATGGAGCCTACGAGCAGTACTTC.

The V and J genes are TRBV6-5 and TRBJ2-3; 8 bases align to TRBD2. CDR3 size: 16 residues. V was pared by 2 bases and J by 1 base, with 5 bases of the junction left unmatched. From germline, CDR1 is MNHEY and CDR2 SVGAGI. DNA of the CDR3: TGTGCCAGCAGTTACGGAGCGGGAGTGGGCACAGATACGCAGTATTTT. It encodes CASSYGAGVGTDTQYF.

The chain links TRBV10-2 to TRBJ2-7, with TRBD1 as a possible D gene (5 bases). The CDR3 runs 12 residues. CDR1 is WSHSY and CDR2 is SAAADI in the germline V gene. The V and J ends lost 4 bases and 6 bases respectively, with 10 bases between them. CDR3 nucleotides: TGCGCCAGCAGTGTGGCCAGGGCCGAGCAGTACTTC. This codes for CASSVARAEQYF.

This chain connects TRBV6-5 to TRBJ1-1, with 7 bases that match TRBD1. The CDR3 runs to 14 residues. The V and J ends lost 4 bases and 5 bases, in that order; junction bases with no gene match: 7. Per germline, CDR1 MNHEY and CDR2 SVGAGI. As DNA, the CDR3 is TGTGCCAGCAGTTTTAAGGGGGCCTGGACTGAAGCTTTCTTT. It specifies CASSFKGAWTEAFF.

This clone was found a few times. The rearrangement uses TRBV5-6 and TRBJ1-3; 7 nucleotides match TRBD1. The CDR3 has 15 amino acids. Germline CDR1 reads SGHDT; CDR2 reads YYEEEE. With 5 bases clipped from V and 0 bases from J, the junction kept 5 bases outside the gene matches. For the CDR3, the DNA is TGTGCCAGCAGTTTGACAGGGTCCTCTGGAAACACCATATATTTT. Translated, it gives CASSLTGSSGNTIYF.

The chain has TRBV2 and TRBJ1-1; unclear D gene. In germline, CDR1 is SNHLY, CDR2 FYNNEI. The CDR3 is made up of 12 amino acids. With 10 bases removed from V and 0 bases from J, the gap between germline ends came to 9 bases. The CDR3 DNA sequence: TGTGCCAAAGGAGGTATGAACACTGAAGCTTTCTTT. The encoded protein is CAKGGMNTEAFF.